This T cell receptor beta chain was sequenced in a study of blood T cell repertoires in COVID-19. Assay: immunoSEQ multiplex PCR; the TCRdb copy retains only in-frame clones and omits some. The repertoire includes 150,000 to 200,000 clones, 88% of them detected once, and 6% to 8.5% sits in the top ten. CDR3 length equals 15 residues. Losses at the gene ends were 1 base for V and 6 bases for J; bases not matched to a gene: 9. Germline loops: CDR1 SGHRS, CDR2 YFSETQ. J is TRBJ2-7 and V is TRBV5-1; 8 bases match TRBD1. This sequence originates from a woman aged 45-65 years who had recovered from COVID-19. Sequenced material: PBMCs or T cells enriched from blood (not recorded which). Here the CDR3 DNA reads TGCGCCAGCAGCTTGTACGCAGGGGGCCCCCTCGAGCAGTACTTC. Its translation: CASSLYAGGPLEQYF.